This T cell receptor beta chain was observed in a study of T cells after yellow fever vaccination. Study in general: SMART-Seq v4 Ultra Low Input prepared libraries from low-cell fractions.

TCRdb called the 5' RACE reads again in MiXCR, with one record for every CDR3 protein. This table has under 300,000 distinct CDR3 sequences, about 7.1% appearing once. At least ten counts were recorded for this clonotype. As yet, its antigen is unknown. The CDR3 covers 13 residues. CDR1 is DFQATT and CDR2 is SNEGSKA in the germline V gene (reference sequence). The germline V and J ends were trimmed by 2 bases and 6 bases, with 11 bases remaining between them. General study points: Most primary-vaccination clones recurred post-booster (roughly 96% CD4, around 86% CD8). Weaker, the secondary response peaked sooner, at day 5 versus 15. Abundant bulk-population clonotypes could contaminate the FACS-sorted repertoires.

J is TRBJ2-1 and V is TRBV20-1; D may be TRBD1 or TRBD2 (5 bases each). The specimen was CD4+ T cells sorted from PBMCs, collected 15 days after the yellow fever booster vaccination. This sequence originates from a man under 40 who received the YFV17D yellow fever vaccine. The CDR3 sequence: CSARPGPPNEQFF. The CDR3 region has the DNA TGCAGTGCTAGACCGGGACCTCCCAATGAGCAGTTCTTC.